These 2 T cell receptor beta chains were sequenced from one sample in a study of CD8 T cells in ankylosing spondylitis. TCRdb re-called the 5' RACE reads with MiXCR, one entry per CDR3 protein. The table lists approximately 300,000 distinct CDR3 sequences, around 7.6% of them singletons. Study-wide results and limits: Among TCR beta sequences, a motif of several highly homologous variants appeared characteristic of ankylosing spondylitis blood.

Antigens for these TCRs are unknown. Sequenced sample: blood, either unsorted or a sorted T cell fraction (not recorded which). The source is a male donor with ankylosing spondylitis.

This clonotype showed up many times. V and J are TRBV29-1 and TRBJ2-7, with 12 bases aligning to TRBD2. This CDR3 spans 14 amino acids. The junction had 0 bases not matched to a gene; V was cut back by 3 bases and J by 0 bases. CDR1 SQVTM and CDR2 ANQGSEA come from the germline V gene. The chain's CDR3 is CSVETSGGSYEQYF. The CDR3 nucleotides read TGCAGCGTTGAGACTAGCGGGGGCTCCTACGAGCAGTACTTC.

In this sample, this clonotype turned up a few times. The CDR3, as DNA: TGCAGTGCTAGAGCCCGCCTCCCCGGACAGATCTGGACTAGCGGTAATAGATACGAGCAGTACTTC. Its translation: CSARARLPGQIWTSGNRYEQYF. The rearrangement joins TRBV20-1 to TRBJ2-7, with TRBD2 identical over 10 bases. This CDR3 region has 22 residues. J lost 4 bases, V lost 1 base, and 28 bases had no gene match. Germline lookup yields CDR1 DFQATT and CDR2 SNEGSKA (reference sequence).